These 16 T cell receptor beta chains originate from one sample sequenced in a study of radiation and T cells in renal cell carcinoma. Repertoires were generated with immunoSEQ multiplex PCR, while TCRdb's copy carries only in-frame clones and drops some. Of over 60,000 clones in the sample, 80% to 90% were seen once. Regarding time point: blood 2 weeks post-SBRT. The sample's treatment: 15 Gy SBRT to primary tumor, nephrectomy 4 weeks later. The sample in question was blood, obtained from a patient whose treatment included radiotherapy and nephrectomy. All receptors derive from a woman aged 50 to 60 with renal cell carcinoma.

This chain uses TRBV7-3 with TRBJ2-7, with D possibly called TRBD1 or TRBD2 (5 bases each). CDR3 length equals 13 residues. Trimming took off 1 base at V and 8 bases at J, with 12 bases between the two ends. CDR1 and CDR2 (germline): SGHTA, FQGTGA. The CDR3 DNA sequence: TGTGCCAGCAGCTTAAGGGGGTTGGGCAAGCAGTACTTC. It encodes CASSLRGLGKQYF.

This chain connects TRBV2 to TRBJ2-3, with 8 nucleotides matching TRBD1. With 8 bases clipped from V and 1 base from J, the junction kept 2 bases outside the gene matches. CDR3 size: 13 residues. The V gene's germline CDR1 is SNHLY and CDR2 FYNNEI. This chain's CDR3 is CASRTGRTDTQYF. CDR3 nucleotides: TGTGCCAGCCGGACAGGGCGCACAGATACGCAGTATTTT. Drawing the rest from reference TRBV2 and TRBJ2-3, the complete variable domain is EPEVTQTPSHQVTQMGQEVILRCVPISNHLYFYWYRQILGQKVEFLVSFYNNEISEKSEIFDDQFSVERPDGSNFTLKIRSTKLEDSAMYFCASRTGRTDTQYFGPGTRLTVL.

This clone was counted a single time. This chain's CDR3 is CASGRLAGGYNEQFF. The CDR3 DNA follows: TGTGCCAGCGGCCGCTTAGCGGGGGGGTACAATGAGCAGTTCTTC. The genes are TRBV7-2 and TRBJ2-1; TRBD2 aligns across 11 bases. CDR1 SGHTA and CDR2 FQGNSA come from the germline V gene. The trim removed 8 bases at V and 4 bases at J, leaving 7 bases unmatched. The CDR3 runs 15 residues. The full variable domain, with the rest looked up from reference TRBV7-2 and TRBJ2-1, is GAGVSQSPSNKVTEKGKDVELRCDPISGHTALYWYRQSLGQGLEFLIYFQGNSAPDKSGLPSDRFSAERTGGSVSTLTIQRTQQEDSAVYLCASGRLAGGYNEQFFGPGTRLTVL.

The genes are TRBV7-2 and TRBJ1-5; tentatively, D is TRBD1 (6 bases). V was trimmed by 5 bases and J by 2 bases, leaving 16 bases between them. This CDR3 has 16 residues. Germline V CDR1 and CDR2: SGHTA, FQGNSA. This CDR3 is CASSPRGGEGNQPQHF. CDR3 nucleotide sequence: TGTGCCAGCAGCCCTAGGGGGGGAGAGGGCAATCAGCCCCAGCATTTT.

The chain carries TRBV4-3 and TRBJ2-3; D call uncertain. Germline assignment: CDR1 LGHNA and CDR2 YSLEER. The CDR3 has 16 residues. The germline V and J ends were trimmed by 0 bases and 1 base, with 11 bases remaining between them. Written as DNA, the CDR3 is TGCGCCAGCAGCCAAGATGGGTATGGCGGCACAGATACGCAGTATTTT. The encoded protein is CASSQDGYGGTDTQYF.

CDR3 sequence: CASSLESDNEQFF. CDR3 in DNA: TGCGCCAGCAGCTTGGAATCAGACAATGAGCAGTTCTTC. The chain is built from TRBV5-1 and TRBJ2-1; D unresolved. Trimming removed 0 bases at V and 5 bases at J, with 6 bases between. The germline gives CDR1 SGHRS, CDR2 YFSETQ. The CDR3 spans 13 residues.

V and J are TRBV5-1 and TRBJ1-6; 9 bases line up with TRBD1. Germline V lookup: CDR1 SGHRS, CDR2 YFSETQ. V was pared by 2 bases and J by 6 bases, with 3 bases of the junction left unmatched. The CDR3 sequence is 15 residues long. The CDR3 loop is CASSFDRGGNSPLHF. In DNA, the CDR3 is TGCGCCAGCAGCTTTGACAGGGGGGGTAATTCACCCCTCCACTTT. Complete variable domain (other parts from reference TRBV5-1 and TRBJ1-6): KAGVTQTPRYLIKTRGQQVTLSCSPISGHRSVSWYQQTPGQGLQFLFEYFSETQRNKGNFPGRFSGRQFSNSRSEMNVSTLELGDSALYLCASSFDRGGNSPLHFGNGTRLTVT.

This clone has a single count. This chain joins TRBV6-5 and TRBJ2-7; a possible D gene is TRBD2 (5 bases). The CDR3 extends over 12 amino acids. Germline lookup yields CDR1 MNHEY and CDR2 SVGAGI. V gave up 2 bases and J gave up 9 bases, with 11 bases separating them. The CDR3 is CASSYVRGGQYF. The CDR3 nucleotides read TGTGCCAGCAGTTACGTCCGGGGTGGGCAGTACTTC.

J is TRBJ1-4 and V is TRBV25-1; 9 bases are a match to TRBD1. J lost 8 bases, V lost 5 bases, and 9 bases had no gene match. The germline V gene encodes CDR1 MGHDK and CDR2 SYGVNS. This CDR3 has 15 amino acids. The CDR3: CASSPRTGAGEKLFF. CDR3 nucleotides: TGTGCCAGCAGTCCCAGGACAGGGGCGGGAGAAAAACTGTTTTTT.

The chain is built from TRBV5-1 and TRBJ1-6; 12 bases fit TRBD1. V was pared by 3 bases and J by 7 bases, with 2 bases of the junction left unmatched. Germline V lookup: CDR1 SGHRS, CDR2 YFSETQ. The CDR3 consists of 15 residues. CDR3 amino acids: CASSWGTGGNSPLHF. The CDR3 nucleotides are TGCGCCAGCAGCTGGGGGACAGGGGGCAATTCACCCCTCCACTTT.

This chain connects TRBV6-5 to TRBJ1-6; D unresolved. This CDR3 has 15 amino acids. Trimming shortened V by 4 bases and J by 8 bases, and 15 bases separated the two germline ends. Germline V gene data show CDR1 as MNHEY and CDR2 as SVGAGI. Here the CDR3 reads CASSLTTTFYSPLHF. The CDR3 region has the DNA TGTGCCAGCAGTTTGACGACCACTTTCTATTCACCCCTCCACTTT.

The V gene is TRBV27, the J gene TRBJ1-5; TRBD1 matches at 7 bases. This CDR3 is 15 amino acids long. Germline values: CDR1 MNHEY, CDR2 SMNVEV (reference sequence). Unmatched junction bases numbered 13, after V lost 7 bases and J lost 7 bases. The CDR3 nucleotides are TGTGCCAGCATACCCGGGACAGAGGGAGAGCAGCCCCAGCATTTT. Translation: CASIPGTEGEQPQHF.

V and J are TRBV2 and TRBJ2-1; possibly TRBD1 or TRBD2 for D (5 bases each). The V gene's germline CDR1 is SNHLY and CDR2 FYNNEI. V was trimmed by 6 bases and J by 6 bases, leaving 24 bases between them. This CDR3 has 17 residues. The CDR3 nucleotides are TGTGCCAGCAGACGAAAACCGGGACGTACACAAGGCAATGAGCAGTTCTTC. It is translated as CASRRKPGRTQGNEQFF.

This chain connects TRBV18 to TRBJ1-4; weak D call: TRBD1 (5 bases). The germline V and J ends were trimmed by 6 bases and 8 bases, with 10 bases remaining between them. Germline V gene sequence: CDR1 KGHSH, CDR2 LQKENI. The length of the CDR3 is 12 residues. The CDR3 nucleotides read TGTGCCAGCTCGACCGGGGGGGAAAAACTGTTTTTT. It codes for CASSTGGEKLFF.

The chain links TRBV2 to TRBJ2-7, with 9 bases that match TRBD1. J gave up 1 base and V 4 bases, and 2 bases lay outside the gene matches. Germline CDR1 reads SNHLY; CDR2 reads FYNNEI. This CDR3 spans 14 amino acids. The DNA for the CDR3 is TGTGCCAGCAGTGGGGGGACAGGGTCCTACGAGCAGTACTTC. Residues: CASSGGTGSYEQYF.

The chain joins TRBV19 to TRBJ1-5; TRBD1 might be the D (6 bases). The CDR3 runs to 16 residues. Trimming shortened V by 4 bases and J by 0 bases, and 13 bases separated the two germline ends. Germline V gene lookup returns CDR1 LNHDA and CDR2 SQIVND (reference sequence). The CDR3 DNA reads TGTGCCAGTAGTAACCGGGACACATATAGCAATCAGCCCCAGCATTTT. It codes for CASSNRDTYSNQPQHF.